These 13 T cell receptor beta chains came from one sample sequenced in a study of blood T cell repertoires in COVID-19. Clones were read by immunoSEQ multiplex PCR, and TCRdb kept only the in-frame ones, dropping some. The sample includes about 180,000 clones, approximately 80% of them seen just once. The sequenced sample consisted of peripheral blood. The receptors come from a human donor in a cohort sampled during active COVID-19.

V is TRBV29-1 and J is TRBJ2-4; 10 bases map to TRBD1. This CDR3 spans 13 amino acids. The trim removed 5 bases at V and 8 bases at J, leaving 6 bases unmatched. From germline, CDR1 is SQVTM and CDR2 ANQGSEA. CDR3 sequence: CSVRTGGIDIQYF. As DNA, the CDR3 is TGCAGCGTTCGGACAGGGGGAATTGACATTCAGTACTTC.

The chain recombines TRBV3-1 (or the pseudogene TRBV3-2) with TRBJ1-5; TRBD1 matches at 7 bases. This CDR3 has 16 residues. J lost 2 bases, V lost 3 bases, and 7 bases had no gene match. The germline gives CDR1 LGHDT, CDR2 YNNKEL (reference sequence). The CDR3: CASSHEPGGGNQPQHF. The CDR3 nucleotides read TGTGCCAGCAGCCATGAGCCAGGGGGAGGCAATCAGCCCCAGCATTTT.

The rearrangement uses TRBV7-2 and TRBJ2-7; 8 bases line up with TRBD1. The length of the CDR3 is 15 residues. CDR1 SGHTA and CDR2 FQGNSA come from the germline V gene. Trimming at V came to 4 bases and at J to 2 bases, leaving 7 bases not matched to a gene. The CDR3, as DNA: TGTGCCAGCAGCTCTCGGACAGGGAAAACCTACGAGCAGTACTTC. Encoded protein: CASSSRTGKTYEQYF.

The CDR3 DNA reads TGTGCCAGCAGTTATGCCGGACAGGGATTCCCCTACGAGCAGTACTTC. It specifies CASSYAGQGFPYEQYF. The genes are TRBV6-2 or TRBV6-3 and TRBJ2-7; 8 bases align to TRBD1. Germline V gene lookup returns CDR1 MNHEY and CDR2 SVGEGT. J was trimmed by 2 bases and V by 3 bases; bases with no gene match: 9. The CDR3 length is 16 residues.

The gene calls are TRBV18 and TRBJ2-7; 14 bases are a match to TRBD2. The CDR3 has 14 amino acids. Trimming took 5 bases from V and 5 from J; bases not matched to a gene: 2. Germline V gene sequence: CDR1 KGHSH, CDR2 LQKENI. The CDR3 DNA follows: TGTGCCAGCTCATTGGGACTAGCGGGGGACGAGCAGTACTTC. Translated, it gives CASSLGLAGDEQYF.

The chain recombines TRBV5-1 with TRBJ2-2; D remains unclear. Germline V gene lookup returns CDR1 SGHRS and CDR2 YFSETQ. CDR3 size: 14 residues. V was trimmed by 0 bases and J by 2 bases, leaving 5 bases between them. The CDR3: CASSLGQNTGELFF. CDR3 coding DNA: TGCGCCAGCAGCTTGGGACAAAACACCGGGGAGCTGTTTTTT.

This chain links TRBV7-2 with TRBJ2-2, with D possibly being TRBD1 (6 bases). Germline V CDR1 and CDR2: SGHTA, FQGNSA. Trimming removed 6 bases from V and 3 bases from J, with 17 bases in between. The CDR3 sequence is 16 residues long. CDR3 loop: CASSSDRTSHTGELFF. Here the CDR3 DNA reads TGTGCCAGCAGTTCCGACAGGACTTCGCACACCGGGGAGCTGTTTTTT.

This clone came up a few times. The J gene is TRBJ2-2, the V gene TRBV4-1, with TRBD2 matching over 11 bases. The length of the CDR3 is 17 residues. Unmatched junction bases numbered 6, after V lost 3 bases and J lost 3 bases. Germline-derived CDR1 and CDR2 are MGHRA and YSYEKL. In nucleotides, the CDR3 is TGCGCCAGCAGCCATACACTAGCGGGAGTGGACACCGGGGAGCTGTTTTTT. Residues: CASSHTLAGVDTGELFF.

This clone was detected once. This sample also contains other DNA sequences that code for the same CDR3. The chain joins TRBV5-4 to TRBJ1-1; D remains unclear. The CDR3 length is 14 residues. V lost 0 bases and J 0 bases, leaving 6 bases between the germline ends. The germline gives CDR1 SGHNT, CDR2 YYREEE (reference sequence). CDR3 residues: CASSLDSMNTEAFF. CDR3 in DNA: TGTGCCAGCAGCTTGGACAGTATGAACACTGAAGCTTTCTTT.

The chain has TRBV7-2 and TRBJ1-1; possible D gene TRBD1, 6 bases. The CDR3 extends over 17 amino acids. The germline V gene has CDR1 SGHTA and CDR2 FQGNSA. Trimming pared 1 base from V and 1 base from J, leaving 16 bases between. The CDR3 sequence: CASSLVGGGLRNTEAFF. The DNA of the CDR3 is TGTGCCAGCAGCTTAGTGGGCGGGGGCCTTAGGAACACTGAAGCTTTCTTT. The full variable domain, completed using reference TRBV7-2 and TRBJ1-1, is GAGVSQSPSNKVTEKGKDVELRCDPISGHTALYWYRQSLGQGLEFLIYFQGNSAPDKSGLPSDRFSAERTGGSVSTLTIQRTQQEDSAVYLCASSLVGGGLRNTEAFFGQGTRLTVV.

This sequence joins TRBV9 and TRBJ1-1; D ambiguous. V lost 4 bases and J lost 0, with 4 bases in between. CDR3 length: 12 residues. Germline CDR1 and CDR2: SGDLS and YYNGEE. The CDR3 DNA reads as TGTGCCAGCAGCCATCTGAACACTGAAGCTTTCTTT. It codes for CASSHLNTEAFF.

The chain's CDR3 is CASSYSRASNQPQHF. The CDR3 coding sequence is TGTGCCAGCAGTTACTCCAGGGCGAGCAATCAGCCCCAGCATTTT. The chain has TRBV6-6 and TRBJ1-5; TRBD1 is a possible D gene (5 bases). The V end was cut by 0 bases, the J end by 1 base, with 7 bases between. From germline, CDR1 is MNHNY and CDR2 SVGAGI (reference sequence). The CDR3 extends over 15 amino acids.

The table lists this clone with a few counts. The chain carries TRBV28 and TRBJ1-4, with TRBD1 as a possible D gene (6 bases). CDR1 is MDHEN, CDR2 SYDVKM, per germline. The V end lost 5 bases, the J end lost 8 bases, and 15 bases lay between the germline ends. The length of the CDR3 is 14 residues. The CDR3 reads CASSRAGTTEKLFF. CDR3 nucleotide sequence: TGTGCCAGCAGTAGGGCCGGGACAACCGAAAAACTGTTTTTT. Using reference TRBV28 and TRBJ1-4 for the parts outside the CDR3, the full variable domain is DVKVTQSSRYLVKRTGEKVFLECVQDMDHENMFWYRQDPGLGLRLIYFSYDVKMKEKGDIPEGYSVSREKKERFSLILESASTNQTSMYLCASSRAGTTEKLFFGSGTQLSVL.